Listed here are 10 T cell receptor beta chains from one sample, sequenced in a study of shared clonotypes between healthy human individuals. TCRdb keeps only in-frame clones here, not all; method: immunoSEQ multiplex PCR. The table lists approximately 330,000 clones, less than 85% of them singletons. Sequences were obtained from memory CD4+ T cells sorted from blood. Subset reported: CD45RA-negative fraction. The receptors come from a man aged 30 to 39 in good health.

The gene calls are TRBV7-9 and TRBJ1-2; TRBD1 aligns across 7 bases. Germline CDR1 reads SEHNR; CDR2 reads FQNEAQ (reference sequence). The CDR3 sequence is 16 residues long. J lost 4 bases, V lost 3 bases, and 11 bases had no gene match. The CDR3 region has the DNA TGTGCCAGCAGCTTCGCAGACAGGGTGGAGGGCTATGGCTACACCTTC. It encodes CASSFADRVEGYGYTF.

The rearrangement uses TRBV10-1 and TRBJ2-2; unclear D gene. Germline assignment: CDR1 WNHNN and CDR2 SYGVQD (reference sequence). This CDR3 contains 13 residues. V was trimmed by 5 bases and J by 4 bases, leaving 8 bases between them. The CDR3 DNA reads as TGCGCCAGCAGTCAAAGGGCCACCGGGGAGCTGTTTTTT. Amino acids: CASSQRATGELFF.

This clone is a singleton in its sample. In the same sample, other DNA sequences code for this CDR3. The chain carries TRBV20-1 and TRBJ2-1; D not resolved. Trimming stripped 6 bases from V and 9 bases from J, with 9 bases between. The germline V gene has CDR1 DFQATT and CDR2 SNEGSKA (reference sequence). The CDR3 spans 10 residues. CDR3 nucleotide sequence: TGCAGTGCCCTTACGGTTGAGCAGTTCTTC. This encodes CSALTVEQFF.

This clone was seen only a few times. The chain combines TRBV5-4 with TRBJ2-7; no definite D call. Trimming took off 0 bases at V and 0 bases at J, with 10 bases between the two ends. The germline V gene has CDR1 SGHNT and CDR2 YYREEE (reference sequence). The CDR3 contains 15 residues. For the CDR3, the DNA is TGTGCCAGCAGCTTGGGATCAGATAACTCCTACGAGCAGTACTTC. It encodes CASSLGSDNSYEQYF.

The chain couples TRBV7-6 to TRBJ2-7; D might be TRBD1 or TRBD2, each matching 5 bases. Germline CDR1 reads SGHVS; CDR2 reads FNYEAQ. Deletions cut 4 bases from V and 4 bases from J, with 11 bases between. The CDR3 totals 13 residues. This CDR3 is CASSSRDLYEQYF. DNA of the CDR3: TGTGCCAGCAGCTCGAGGGACCTTTACGAGCAGTACTTC.

CDR3 loop: CASSQTSGRTDTQYF. The CDR3 DNA sequence: TGTGCCAGCAGTCAGACTAGCGGGAGAACAGATACGCAGTATTTT. The rearrangement uses TRBV7-3 and TRBJ2-3, with 12 nucleotides matching TRBD2. CDR1 SGHTA and CDR2 FQGTGA come from the germline V gene. The CDR3 sequence is 15 residues long. V was clipped by 6 bases and J by 3 bases; unmatched bases: 4.

This chain uses TRBV18 with TRBJ1-3, with D tentatively TRBD1 (6 bases). Trimming shortened V by 2 bases and J by 0 bases, and 11 bases separated the two germline ends. The CDR3 is 16 residues long. Germline assignment: CDR1 KGHSH and CDR2 LQKENI. CDR3 region: CASSPVDSLSGNTIYF. The CDR3 coding sequence is TGTGCCAGCTCACCAGTGGACAGTCTCTCTGGAAACACCATATATTTT.

A single count supports this clone. V gene TRBV15 combines with J gene TRBJ2-7; 7 bases are a match to TRBD2. V was pared by 0 bases and J by 3 bases, with 5 bases of the junction left unmatched. Per germline, CDR1 LNHNV and CDR2 YYDKDF (reference sequence). CDR3 length: 15 amino acids. CDR3 bases: TGTGCCACCAGCAGAGATTGGGGGGGATTCTACGAGCAGTACTTC. Its translation is CATSRDWGGFYEQYF. The full variable domain, its missing parts supplied by reference TRBV15 and TRBJ2-7, is DAMVIQNPRYQVTQFGKPVTLSCSQTLNHNVMYWYQQKSSQAPKLLFHYYDKDFNNEADTPDNFQSRRPNTSFCFLDIRSPGLGDTAMYLCATSRDWGGFYEQYFGPGTRLTVT.

The chain uses TRBV6-6 and TRBJ1-1; D is unresolved. Germline V gene sequence: CDR1 MNHNY, CDR2 SVGAGI (reference sequence). With 2 bases removed from V and 1 base from J, the gap between germline ends came to 8 bases. The CDR3 totals 14 residues. The CDR3 region is CASSYVQSNTEAFF. In DNA, the CDR3 is TGTGCCAGCAGTTACGTACAGTCGAACACTGAAGCTTTCTTT.

J is TRBJ2-5 and V is TRBV6-5; D perhaps matches TRBD1 (6 bases). V lost 6 bases to trimming and J lost 1 base, with 6 bases between them. Per the germline V gene, CDR1 is MNHEY and CDR2 is SVGAGI. The CDR3 loop spans 12 amino acids. This chain's CDR3 is CASRGAQETQYF. CDR3 coding DNA: TGTGCCAGCAGGGGGGCCCAAGAGACCCAGTACTTC.